This TCR beta chain was captured in a study of T cell responses to AZD1222 COVID-19 vaccine. Germline lookup yields CDR1 MNHNY and CDR2 SVGAGI (reference sequence). Trimming stripped 5 bases from V and 8 bases from J, with 27 bases between. The CDR3 contains 17 residues. Assay used: immunoSEQ multiplex PCR; TCRdb lists only in-frame clones, some missing. This sample has around 100,000 clones, with more than 85% found just once. This chain joins TRBV6-6 and TRBJ1-2, with D perhaps matching TRBD1 (6 bases). The clonotype comes from an adult in good health. This specimen consisted of peripheral blood, obtained on day 0 of AZD1222 vaccination. CDR3 loop: CASSPPRVIQGKWGYTF. CDR3 coding DNA: TGTGCCAGCAGTCCACCGAGGGTAATACAGGGAAAATGGGGCTACACCTTC.